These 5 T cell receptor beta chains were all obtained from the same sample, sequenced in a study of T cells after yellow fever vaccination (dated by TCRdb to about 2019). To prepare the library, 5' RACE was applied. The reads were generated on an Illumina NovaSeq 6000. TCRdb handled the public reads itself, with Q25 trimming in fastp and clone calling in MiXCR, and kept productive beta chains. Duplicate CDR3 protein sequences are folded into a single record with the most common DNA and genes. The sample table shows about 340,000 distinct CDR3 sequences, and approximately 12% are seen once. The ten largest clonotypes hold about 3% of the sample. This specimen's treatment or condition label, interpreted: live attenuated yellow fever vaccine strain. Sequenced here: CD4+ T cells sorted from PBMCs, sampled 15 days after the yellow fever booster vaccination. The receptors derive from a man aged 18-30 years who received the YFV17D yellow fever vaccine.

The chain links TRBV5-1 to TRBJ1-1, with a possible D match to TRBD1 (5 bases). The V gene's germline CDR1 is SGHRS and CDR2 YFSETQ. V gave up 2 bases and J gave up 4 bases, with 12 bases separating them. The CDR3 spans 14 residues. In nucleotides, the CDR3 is TGCGCCAGCAGCTTCACCCAGGGTACCACTGAAGCTTTCTTT. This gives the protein CASSFTQGTTEAFF.

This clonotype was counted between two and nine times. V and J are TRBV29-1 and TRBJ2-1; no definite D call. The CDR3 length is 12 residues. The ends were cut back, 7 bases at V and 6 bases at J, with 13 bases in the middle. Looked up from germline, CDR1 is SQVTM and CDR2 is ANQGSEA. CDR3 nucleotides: TGCAGCGCGAAGAGAAGGAGCAATGAGCAGTTCTTC. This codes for CSAKRRSNEQFF.

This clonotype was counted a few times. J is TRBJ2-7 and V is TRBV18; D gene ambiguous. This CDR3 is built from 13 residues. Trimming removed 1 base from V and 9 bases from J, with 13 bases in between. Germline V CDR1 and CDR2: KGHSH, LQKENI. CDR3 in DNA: TGTGCCAGCTCACCACTTGGGCGCGGTGGGCAGTACGTC. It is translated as CASSPLGRGGQYV.

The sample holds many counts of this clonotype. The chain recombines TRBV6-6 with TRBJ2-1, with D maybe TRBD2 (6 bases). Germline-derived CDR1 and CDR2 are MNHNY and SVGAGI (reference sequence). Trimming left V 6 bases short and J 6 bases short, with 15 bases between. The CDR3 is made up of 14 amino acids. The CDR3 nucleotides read TGTGCCAGCAGATACCGGGACTTAGTCAATGAGCAGTTCTTC. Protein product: CASRYRDLVNEQFF.

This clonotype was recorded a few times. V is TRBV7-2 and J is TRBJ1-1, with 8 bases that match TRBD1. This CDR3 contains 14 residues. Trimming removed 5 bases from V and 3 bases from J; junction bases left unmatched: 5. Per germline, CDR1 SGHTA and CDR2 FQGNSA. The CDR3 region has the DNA TGTGCCAGCAGCCATACAGGGGGGGACACTGAAGCTTTCTTT. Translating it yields CASSHTGGDTEAFF. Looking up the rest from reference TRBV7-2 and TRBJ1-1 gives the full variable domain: GAGVSQSPSNKVTEKGKDVELRCDPISGHTALYWYRQSLGQGLEFLIYFQGNSAPDKSGLPSDRFSAERTGGSVSTLTIQRTQQEDSAVYLCASSHTGGDTEAFFGQGTRLTVV.